This passage covers 2 T cell receptor beta chains from one sample sequenced in a study of OX40 agonist ivuxolimab in advanced cancers. Clones were sequenced by immunoSEQ multiplex PCR, and TCRdb holds only the in-frame ones, with some missing. Of roughly 62,000 clones in the sample, 84% were seen once. Material: CD4+ or CD8+ T cells sorted from blood, obtained in a trial of the OX40 agonist ivuxolimab. These receptors originate from an adult with an advanced solid tumor such as melanoma, head and neck, liver or kidney cancer.

This clone was observed once. The genes are TRBV28 and TRBJ1-1; D uncertain. Trimming pared 8 bases from V and 1 base from J, leaving 5 bases between. The CDR3 contains 11 residues. Germline CDR1 MDHEN, CDR2 SYDVKM. The chain's CDR3 is CASGRNTEAFF. The CDR3 bases are TGTGCCAGCGGGCGGAACACTGAAGCTTTCTTT.

V usage is TRBV6-1 and J usage is TRBJ2-3; D is unresolved. The germline gives CDR1 MNHNS, CDR2 SASEGT. The CDR3 is 15 residues long. V was cut by 8 bases and J by 0 bases, with 15 bases left in between. The CDR3 coding sequence is TGTGCCAGCCGAGATTGGACCTCTAGCACAGATACGCAGTATTTT. Its protein product is CASRDWTSSTDTQYF.